The entry below describes one TCR beta chain. Its antigen is undetermined. The record originates from a study of neoadjuvant anti-PD-1 for oral cavity cancer. Only in-frame clones appear in the TCRdb table, and some are missing; sequencing was by immunoSEQ multiplex PCR. Of about 16,000 clones in the sample, around 72% were seen once. Germline values: CDR1 SGHRS, CDR2 YFSETQ. CDR3 size: 12 residues. The V end lost 0 bases, the J end lost 11 bases, and 11 bases lay between the germline ends. General observations from the study: Higher pretreatment blood Treg/Th17 ratios correlated with higher pretreatment blood and lower post-treatment tumor TCRbeta clonality.

This receptor was obtained from a person aged 35-80 years with oral cavity squamous cell carcinoma. This specimen was PBMCs, taken before nivolumab (anti-PD-1) treatment. This chain joins TRBV5-1 and TRBJ2-5; unclear D gene. The DNA of the CDR3 is TGCGCCAGCAGCTTGGGTTTCGGACGGCAGTACTTC. Protein product: CASSLGFGRQYF.